This T cell receptor beta chain derives from a study of T cells in localized non-small cell lung cancer. Overall study results and limits: Sequencing was limited to one tumor region, leaving the possibility of heterogeneity open. Clonality of T cells reached its maximum in uninvolved adjacent lung, surpassing tumor. An association was observed between higher blood T cell density and longer overall survival.

For this clone: The antigen is not known.

Sequencing used immunoSEQ multiplex PCR; TCRdb keeps in-frame clones, though not all of them. The repertoire holds around 78,000 clones, with approximately 90% as singletons. Per germline, CDR1 SGHNT and CDR2 YYREEE (reference sequence). J gave up 7 bases and V 0 bases, and 7 bases lay outside the gene matches. This CDR3 has 15 residues. V and J are TRBV5-4 and TRBJ1-1, with 9 bases fitting TRBD1. The input for sequencing was peripheral blood, taken before any cancer treatment. This receptor was obtained from a woman aged 40-69 years with stage I squamous cell lung carcinoma. The CDR3 region has the DNA TGTGCCAGCAGCTTGGATGGACAGGGGAACCTTGAAGCTTTCTTT. It is translated as CASSLDGQGNLEAFF.